What follows are 2 T cell receptor beta chains derived from one specimen sequenced in a study of cytomegalovirus exposure and HLA in healthy donors. The table came from immunoSEQ multiplex PCR; TCRdb's copy has only in-frame clones and leaves some out. Here the sample spans a few hundred thousand clones, around 87% being singletons. Sequencing was done on a sample of PBMCs. The receptors were sampled from a woman younger than 35 in good health and CMV-seronegative.

The chain couples TRBV7-8 to TRBJ2-1; TRBD2 matches 10 bases. After removal of 7 bases from V and 3 bases from J, the junction contained 6 bases not matched to a gene. Germline assignment: CDR1 SGHVS and CDR2 FQNEAQ. The CDR3 length is 15 residues. This chain's CDR3 is CASTRRTSGYNEQFF. The CDR3 coding sequence is TGTGCCAGCACCCGAAGGACTAGCGGCTACAATGAGCAGTTCTTC.

The rearrangement joins TRBV5-1 to TRBJ2-3, with TRBD2 matching over 8 bases. The length of the CDR3 is 16 residues. Trimming removed 4 bases from V and 2 bases from J; junction bases left unmatched: 9. Germline V lookup: CDR1 SGHRS, CDR2 YFSETQ. This CDR3 reads CASSPGLAGFTDTQYF. The CDR3, as DNA: TGCGCCAGCAGCCCTGGCTTAGCGGGGTTCACAGATACGCAGTATTTT.